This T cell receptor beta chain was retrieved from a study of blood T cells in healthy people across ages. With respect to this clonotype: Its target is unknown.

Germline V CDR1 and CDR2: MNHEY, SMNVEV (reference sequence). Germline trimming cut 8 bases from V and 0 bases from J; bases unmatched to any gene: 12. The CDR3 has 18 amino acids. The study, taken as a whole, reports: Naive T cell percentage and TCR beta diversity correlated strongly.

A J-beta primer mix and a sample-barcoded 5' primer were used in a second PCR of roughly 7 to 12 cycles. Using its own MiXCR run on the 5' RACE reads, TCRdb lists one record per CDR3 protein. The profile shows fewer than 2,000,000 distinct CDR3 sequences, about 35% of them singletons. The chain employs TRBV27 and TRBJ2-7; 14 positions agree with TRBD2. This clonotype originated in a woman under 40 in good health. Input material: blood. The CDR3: CASATSGTSGGLSYEQYF. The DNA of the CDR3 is TGTGCCAGCGCTACCTCCGGGACTAGCGGGGGCCTCTCCTACGAGCAGTACTTC.